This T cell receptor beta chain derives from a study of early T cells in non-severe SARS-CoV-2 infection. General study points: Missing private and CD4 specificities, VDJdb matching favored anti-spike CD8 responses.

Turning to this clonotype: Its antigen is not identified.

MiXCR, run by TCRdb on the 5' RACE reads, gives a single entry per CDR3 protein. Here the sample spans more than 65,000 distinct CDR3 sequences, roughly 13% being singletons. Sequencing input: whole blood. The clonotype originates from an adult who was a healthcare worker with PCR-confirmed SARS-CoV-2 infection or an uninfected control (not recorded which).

CDR3 nucleotides: TGCGCCAGCAGCCCCCAGACAGCGGTAACCTACGAGCAGTACTTC. This encodes CASSPQTAVTYEQYF. The chain recombines TRBV4-3 with TRBJ2-7; either TRBD1 or TRBD2 may fit D (5 bases each). Germline V gene data show CDR1 as LGHNA and CDR2 as YSLEER. Between the trimmed V and J ends, which lost 4 bases and 2 bases, there was a span of 15 bases. The CDR3 is 15 residues long.